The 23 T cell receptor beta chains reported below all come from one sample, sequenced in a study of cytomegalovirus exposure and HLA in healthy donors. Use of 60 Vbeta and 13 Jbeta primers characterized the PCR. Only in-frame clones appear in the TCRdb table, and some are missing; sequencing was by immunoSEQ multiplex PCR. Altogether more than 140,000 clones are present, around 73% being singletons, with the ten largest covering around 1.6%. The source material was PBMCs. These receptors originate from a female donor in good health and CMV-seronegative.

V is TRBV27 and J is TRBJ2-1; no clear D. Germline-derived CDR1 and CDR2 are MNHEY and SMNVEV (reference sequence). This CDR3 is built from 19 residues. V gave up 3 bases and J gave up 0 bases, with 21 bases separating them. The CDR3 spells CASSFLTQESASSYNEQFF. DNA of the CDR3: TGTGCCAGCAGTTTTCTAACTCAAGAGTCTGCAAGCTCCTACAATGAGCAGTTCTTC.

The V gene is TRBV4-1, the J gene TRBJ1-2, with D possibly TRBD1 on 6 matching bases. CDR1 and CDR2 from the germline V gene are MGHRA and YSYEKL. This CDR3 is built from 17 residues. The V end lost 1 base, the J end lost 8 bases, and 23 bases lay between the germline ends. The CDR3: CASSQVVRKQGKYGYTF. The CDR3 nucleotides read TGCGCCAGCAGCCAAGTTGTTCGGAAACAGGGAAAATACGGCTACACCTTC.

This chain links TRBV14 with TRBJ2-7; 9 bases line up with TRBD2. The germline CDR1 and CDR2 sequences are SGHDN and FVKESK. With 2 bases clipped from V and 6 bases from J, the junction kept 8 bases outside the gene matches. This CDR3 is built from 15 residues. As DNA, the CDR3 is TGTGCCAGCAGCCAATCGAGCGGGGGGAACGTCGAGCAGTACTTC. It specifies CASSQSSGGNVEQYF.

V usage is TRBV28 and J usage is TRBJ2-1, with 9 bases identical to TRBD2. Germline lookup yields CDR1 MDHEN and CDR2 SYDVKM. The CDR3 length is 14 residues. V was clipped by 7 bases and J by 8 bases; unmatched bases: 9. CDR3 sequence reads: CASKPAGGADEQFF. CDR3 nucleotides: TGTGCCAGCAAGCCAGCGGGAGGAGCCGATGAGCAGTTCTTC.

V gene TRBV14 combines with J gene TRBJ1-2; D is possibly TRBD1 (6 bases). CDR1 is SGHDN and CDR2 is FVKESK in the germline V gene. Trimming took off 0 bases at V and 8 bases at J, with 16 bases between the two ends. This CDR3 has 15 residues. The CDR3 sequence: CASSQEGQGISGYTF. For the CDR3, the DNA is TGTGCCAGCAGCCAAGAGGGTCAGGGGATTTCGGGCTACACCTTC.

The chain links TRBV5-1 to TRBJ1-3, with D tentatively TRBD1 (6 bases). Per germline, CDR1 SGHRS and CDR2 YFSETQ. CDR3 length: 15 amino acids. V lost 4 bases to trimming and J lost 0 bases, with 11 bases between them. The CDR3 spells CASSTGQLSGNTIYF. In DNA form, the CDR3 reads TGCGCCAGCAGCACCGGACAGCTCTCTGGAAACACCATATATTTT. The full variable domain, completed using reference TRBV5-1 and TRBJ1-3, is KAGVTQTPRYLIKTRGQQVTLSCSPISGHRSVSWYQQTPGQGLQFLFEYFSETQRNKGNFPGRFSGRQFSNSRSEMNVSTLELGDSALYLCASSTGQLSGNTIYFGEGSWLTVV.

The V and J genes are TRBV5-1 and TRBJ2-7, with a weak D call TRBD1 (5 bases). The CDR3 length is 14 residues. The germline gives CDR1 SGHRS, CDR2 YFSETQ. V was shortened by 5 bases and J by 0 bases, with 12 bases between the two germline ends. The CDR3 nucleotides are TGCGCCAGCAGACCTACAGGTAGCTCCTACGAGCAGTACTTC. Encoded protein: CASRPTGSSYEQYF.

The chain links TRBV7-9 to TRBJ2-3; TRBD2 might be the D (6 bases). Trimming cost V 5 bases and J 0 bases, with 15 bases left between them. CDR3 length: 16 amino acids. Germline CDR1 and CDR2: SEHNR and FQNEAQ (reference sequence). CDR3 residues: CASSLPTSLSTDTQYF. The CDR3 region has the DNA TGTGCCAGCAGCCTACCGACTAGTCTAAGCACAGATACGCAGTATTTT.

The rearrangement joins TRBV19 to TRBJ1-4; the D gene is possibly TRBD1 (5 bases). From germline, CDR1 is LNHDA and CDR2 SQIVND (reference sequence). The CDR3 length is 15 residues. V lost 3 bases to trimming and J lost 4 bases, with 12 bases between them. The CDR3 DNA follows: TGTGCCAGTAGTATCGGGACTGTTTATAATGAAAAACTGTTTTTT. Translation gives CASSIGTVYNEKLFF.

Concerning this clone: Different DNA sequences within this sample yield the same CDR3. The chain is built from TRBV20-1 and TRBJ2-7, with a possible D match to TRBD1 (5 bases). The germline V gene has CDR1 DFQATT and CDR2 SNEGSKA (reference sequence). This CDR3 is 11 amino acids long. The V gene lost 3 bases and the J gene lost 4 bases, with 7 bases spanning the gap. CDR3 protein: CSASQGYEQYF. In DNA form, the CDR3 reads TGCAGTGCTAGTCAGGGTTACGAGCAGTACTTC.

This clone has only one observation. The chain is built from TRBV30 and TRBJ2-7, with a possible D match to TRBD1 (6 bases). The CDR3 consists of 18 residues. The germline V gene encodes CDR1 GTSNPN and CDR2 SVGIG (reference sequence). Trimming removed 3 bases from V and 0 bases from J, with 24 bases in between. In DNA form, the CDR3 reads TGTGCCTGGAGCCCGACATTATGGGGACAAAGGAGCTCCTACGAGCAGTACTTC. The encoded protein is CAWSPTLWGQRSSYEQYF. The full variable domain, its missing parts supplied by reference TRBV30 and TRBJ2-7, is SQTIHQWPATLVQPVGSPLSLECTVEGTSNPNLYWYRQAAGRGLQLLFYSVGIGQISSEVPQNLSASRPQDRQFILSSKKLLLSDSGFYLCAWSPTLWGQRSSYEQYFGPGTRLTVT.

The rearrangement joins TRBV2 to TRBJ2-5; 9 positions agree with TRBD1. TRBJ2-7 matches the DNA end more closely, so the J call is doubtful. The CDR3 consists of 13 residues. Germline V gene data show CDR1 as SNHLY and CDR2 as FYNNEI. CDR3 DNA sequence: TGTGCCAGCACCCTCACAGGGGGCGCCGAGCAGTACTTC. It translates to CASTLTGGAEQYF.

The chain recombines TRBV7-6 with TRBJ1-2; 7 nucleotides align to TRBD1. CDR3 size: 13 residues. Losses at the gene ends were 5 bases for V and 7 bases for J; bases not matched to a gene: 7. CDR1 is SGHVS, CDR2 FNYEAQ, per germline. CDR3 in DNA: TGTGCCAGCAGCCCCGGACAGGAGGTTGGCTACACCTTC. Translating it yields CASSPGQEVGYTF.

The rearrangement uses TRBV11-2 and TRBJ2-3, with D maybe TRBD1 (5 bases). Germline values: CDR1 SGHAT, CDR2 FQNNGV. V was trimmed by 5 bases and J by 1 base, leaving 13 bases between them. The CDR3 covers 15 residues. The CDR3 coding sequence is TGTGCCAGCAGCACCAGGGTAGCCGGCACAGATACGCAGTATTTT. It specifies CASSTRVAGTDTQYF. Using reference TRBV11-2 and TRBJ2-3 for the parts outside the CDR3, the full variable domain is EAGVAQSPRYKIIEKRQSVAFWCNPISGHATLYWYQQILGQGPKLLIQFQNNGVVDDSQLPKDRFSAERLKGVDSTLKIQPAKLEDSAVYLCASSTRVAGTDTQYFGPGTRLTVL.

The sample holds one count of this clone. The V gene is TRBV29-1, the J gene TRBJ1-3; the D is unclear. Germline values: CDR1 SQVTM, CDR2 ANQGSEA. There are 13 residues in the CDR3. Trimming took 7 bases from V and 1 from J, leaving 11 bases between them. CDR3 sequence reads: CSAVRESGNTIYF. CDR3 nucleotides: TGCAGCGCCGTGCGGGAGTCTGGAAACACCATATATTTT.

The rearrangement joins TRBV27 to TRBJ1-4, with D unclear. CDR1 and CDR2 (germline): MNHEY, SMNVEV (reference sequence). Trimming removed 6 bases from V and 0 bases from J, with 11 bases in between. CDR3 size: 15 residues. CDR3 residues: CASSPYSATNEKLFF. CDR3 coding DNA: TGTGCCAGCAGCCCCTACAGTGCAACTAATGAAAAACTGTTTTTT. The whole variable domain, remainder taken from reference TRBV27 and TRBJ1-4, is EAQVTQNPRYLITVTGKKLTVTCSQNMNHEYMSWYRQDPGLGLRQIYYSMNVEVTDKGDVPEGYKVSRKEKRNFPLILESPSPNQTSLYFCASSPYSATNEKLFFGSGTQLSVL.

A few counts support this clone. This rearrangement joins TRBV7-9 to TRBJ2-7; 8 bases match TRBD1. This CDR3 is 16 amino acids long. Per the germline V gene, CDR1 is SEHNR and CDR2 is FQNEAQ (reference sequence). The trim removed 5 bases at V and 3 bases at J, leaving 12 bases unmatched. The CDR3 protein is CASSPIGQGPDYEQYF. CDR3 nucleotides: TGTGCCAGCAGCCCAATCGGACAGGGTCCGGACTACGAGCAGTACTTC. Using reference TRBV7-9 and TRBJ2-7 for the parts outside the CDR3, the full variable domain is DTGVSQNPRHKITKRGQNVTFRCDPISEHNRLYWYRQTLGQGPEFLTYFQNEAQLEKSRLLSDRFSAERPKGSFSTLEIQRTEQGDSAMYLCASSPIGQGPDYEQYFGPGTRLTVT.

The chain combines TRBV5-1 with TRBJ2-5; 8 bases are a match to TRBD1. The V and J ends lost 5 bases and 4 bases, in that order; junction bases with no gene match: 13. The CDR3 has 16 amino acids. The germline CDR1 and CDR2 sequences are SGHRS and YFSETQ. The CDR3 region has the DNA TGCGCCAGCAGTCCTGGAGCAGGGGGCTTCGCAGAGACCCAGTACTTC. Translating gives CASSPGAGGFAETQYF.

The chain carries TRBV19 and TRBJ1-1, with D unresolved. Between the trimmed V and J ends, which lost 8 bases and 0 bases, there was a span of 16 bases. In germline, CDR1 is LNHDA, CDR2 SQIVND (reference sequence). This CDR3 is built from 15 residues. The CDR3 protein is CASFWSGSMNTEAFF. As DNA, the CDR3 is TGTGCCAGTTTTTGGAGCGGCAGTATGAACACTGAAGCTTTCTTT.

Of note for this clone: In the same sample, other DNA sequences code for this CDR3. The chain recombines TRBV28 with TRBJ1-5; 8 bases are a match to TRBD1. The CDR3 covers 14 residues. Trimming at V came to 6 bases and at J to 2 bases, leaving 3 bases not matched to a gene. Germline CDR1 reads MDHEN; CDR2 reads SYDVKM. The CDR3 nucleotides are TGTGCCAGCAGCCTGACAGGGGGCAATCAGCCCCAGCATTTT. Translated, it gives CASSLTGGNQPQHF.

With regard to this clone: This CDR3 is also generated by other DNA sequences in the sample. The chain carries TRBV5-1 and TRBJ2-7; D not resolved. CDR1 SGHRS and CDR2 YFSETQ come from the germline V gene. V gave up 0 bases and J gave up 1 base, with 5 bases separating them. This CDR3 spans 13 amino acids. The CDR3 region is CASSLAGSYEQYF. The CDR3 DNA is TGCGCCAGCAGCTTGGCCGGGTCCTACGAGCAGTACTTC.

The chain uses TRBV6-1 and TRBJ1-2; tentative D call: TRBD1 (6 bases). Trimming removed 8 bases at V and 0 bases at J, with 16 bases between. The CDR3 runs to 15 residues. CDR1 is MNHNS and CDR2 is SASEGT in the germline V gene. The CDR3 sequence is CASRQALGTNYGYTF. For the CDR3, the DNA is TGTGCCAGCCGACAGGCCCTAGGTACTAACTATGGCTACACCTTC.

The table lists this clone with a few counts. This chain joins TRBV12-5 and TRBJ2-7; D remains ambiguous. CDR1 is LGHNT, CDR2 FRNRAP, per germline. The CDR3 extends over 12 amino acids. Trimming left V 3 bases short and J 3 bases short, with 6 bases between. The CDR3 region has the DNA TGTGCTAGTGGTTTCGAGTACTACGAGCAGTACTTC. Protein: CASGFEYYEQYF.